Below are 29 T cell receptor beta chains sequenced from a single sample in a study of shared clonotypes between healthy human individuals (dated by TCRdb to the early 2020s). Receptor amplification or capture employed the immunoSEQ multiplex PCR assay. The immuneACCESS repertoire file appears here via TCRdb, limited to in-frame rearrangements. These files lack a portion of the clones; in checked studies, under half of the deficit traces to unresolved V genes, and the cause of the others is not known. This sample gives 450,000 or so clones in total; about 74% of them show up just once. The ten largest clones take up 12% of the sample. The sample taken for sequencing was PBMCs. The receptors here all came from a middle-aged woman in good health. Some clones in this sample may be carry-over from other donors' samples.

This sequence joins TRBV4-3 and TRBJ1-2; D unresolved. The CDR3 has 14 residues. CDR1 is LGHNA, CDR2 YSLEER, per germline. V was cut by 4 bases and J by 5 bases, with 14 bases left in between. The CDR3 protein is CASSPGRWDYGYTF. In nucleotides, the CDR3 is TGCGCCAGCAGCCCAGGTAGATGGGATTATGGCTACACCTTC.

This sequence joins TRBV5-1 and TRBJ2-6; TRBD1 might be the D (6 bases). Trimming took off 4 bases at V and 2 bases at J, with 10 bases between the two ends. Germline CDR1 is SGHRS and CDR2 is YFSETQ. The CDR3 runs to 15 residues. CDR3 residues: CASSLQGPGANVLTF. The CDR3 nucleotides are TGCGCCAGCAGCCTACAGGGCCCTGGGGCCAACGTCCTGACTTTC. The full variable domain, with the rest looked up from reference TRBV5-1 and TRBJ2-6, is KAGVTQTPRYLIKTRGQQVTLSCSPISGHRSVSWYQQTPGQGLQFLFEYFSETQRNKGNFPGRFSGRQFSNSRSEMNVSTLELGDSALYLCASSLQGPGANVLTFGAGSRLTVL.

This clone came up a few times. V and J are TRBV5-4 and TRBJ2-7, with D unresolved. CDR1 is SGHNT and CDR2 is YYREEE in the germline V gene (reference sequence). Trimming removed 4 bases at V and 0 bases at J, with 17 bases between. This CDR3 is built from 16 residues. This CDR3 is CASSQDRGAPSYEQYF. The CDR3 bases are TGTGCCAGCAGCCAAGATCGAGGAGCGCCCTCCTACGAGCAGTACTTC.

The chain has TRBV2 and TRBJ2-1, with TRBD2 matching over 8 bases. After removal of 8 bases from V and 5 bases from J, the junction contained 11 bases not matched to a gene. The CDR3 is 15 amino acids. CDR1 and CDR2 from the germline V gene are SNHLY and FYNNEI. CDR3 loop: CASAFLAGVDNEQFF. The CDR3 DNA sequence: TGTGCCAGCGCCTTTCTAGCGGGTGTTGACAATGAGCAGTTCTTC. The full variable domain, with the rest looked up from reference TRBV2 and TRBJ2-1, is EPEVTQTPSHQVTQMGQEVILRCVPISNHLYFYWYRQILGQKVEFLVSFYNNEISEKSEIFDDQFSVERPDGSNFTLKIRSTKLEDSAMYFCASAFLAGVDNEQFFGPGTRLTVL.

This clone was detected a few times. The chain links TRBV15 to TRBJ1-2, with unresolved D. V lost 0 bases and J lost 4, with 6 bases in between. CDR3 length equals 13 residues. Germline V gene data show CDR1 as LNHNV and CDR2 as YYDKDF (reference sequence). The CDR3 sequence is CATSRDGVYGYTF. The CDR3 nucleotides are TGTGCCACCAGCAGAGATGGTGTCTATGGCTACACCTTC.

The chain recombines TRBV28 with TRBJ2-1; 12 bases are shared with TRBD2. CDR3 length: 17 residues. The V and J ends lost 5 bases and 5 bases, in that order; junction bases with no gene match: 10. Looked up from germline, CDR1 is MDHEN and CDR2 is SYDVKM. The chain's CDR3 is CASSLGLAGPGHNEQFF. The CDR3, as DNA: TGTGCCAGCAGTCTTGGACTAGCGGGACCAGGCCACAATGAGCAGTTCTTC.

The chain links TRBV11-2 to TRBJ1-1; TRBD1 aligns across 7 bases. Germline V lookup: CDR1 SGHAT, CDR2 FQNNGV. The CDR3 contains 15 residues. The V gene end was trimmed by 6 bases and the J gene end by 4 bases; junction bases not matched to a gene: 11. The CDR3 spells CASRSNRGVGTEAFF. For the CDR3, the DNA is TGTGCCAGCAGGTCAAACAGGGGCGTGGGCACTGAAGCTTTCTTT.

V and J are TRBV5-1 and TRBJ2-7; 8 bases are shared with TRBD2. The ends lost 5 bases at V and 5 bases at J; junction bases unmatched: 6. Germline loops: CDR1 SGHRS, CDR2 YFSETQ. The length of the CDR3 is 13 residues. The CDR3 here is CASSTLAGHEQYF. CDR3 bases: TGCGCCAGCAGTACTCTAGCGGGCCACGAGCAGTACTTC.

The V gene is TRBV2, the J gene TRBJ2-1; D is possibly TRBD2 (7 bases). Germline CDR1 is SNHLY and CDR2 is FYNNEI. Deletions cut 7 bases from V and 4 bases from J, with 17 bases between. The CDR3 extends over 15 amino acids. The CDR3 DNA reads TGTGCCAGCAAGAGGGGAGGGGGTTCGTACAATGAGCAGTTCTTC. Protein sequence: CASKRGGGSYNEQFF.

Concerning this clone: A far larger clone differs by one base, so this is likely a read error. The genes are TRBV28 and TRBJ2-1; D is uncertain. The CDR3 has 11 residues. Trimming pared 6 bases from V and 4 bases from J, leaving 4 bases between. Germline CDR1 and CDR2: MDHEN and SYDVKM. The DNA for the CDR3 is TGTGCCAGCAGCCAATACAATGAGCAGTTCTTC. It translates to CASSQYNEQFF.

This clone was seen a few times. The CDR3 is CASSITSGIGEQFF. The CDR3 bases are TGTGCCAGTAGTATTACTAGCGGGATAGGTGAGCAGTTCTTC. The rearrangement uses TRBV19 and TRBJ2-1, with TRBD2 matching over 10 bases. Looked up from germline, CDR1 is LNHDA and CDR2 is SQIVND (reference sequence). J gave up 9 bases and V 3 bases, and 5 bases lay outside the gene matches. The CDR3 is 14 residues long.

The chain links TRBV30 to TRBJ2-1, with D tentatively TRBD2 (7 bases). The CDR3 spans 16 residues. V lost 3 bases and J 3 bases, leaving 18 bases between the germline ends. Germline V gives CDR1 GTSNPN, CDR2 SVGIG (reference sequence). CDR3 sequence (DNA): TGTGCCTGGAGACTAGGGGGGACTAACAACTACAATGAGCAGTTCTTC. Translation: CAWRLGGTNNYNEQFF.

This chain connects TRBV10-3 to TRBJ2-7; D possibly corresponds to TRBD1 (6 bases). The length of the CDR3 is 16 residues. CDR1 and CDR2 from the germline V gene are ENHRY and SYGVKD. V lost 3 bases, J lost 2 bases, and 17 bases lay in between. The CDR3 sequence is CAISEGYRQDTYEQYF. CDR3 DNA sequence: TGTGCCATCAGTGAAGGCTATAGACAGGACACCTACGAGCAGTACTTC.

The chain uses TRBV28 and TRBJ2-7; 10 bases match TRBD1. The CDR3 length is 15 residues. After removal of 7 bases from V and 6 bases from J, the junction contained 12 bases not matched to a gene. Germline lookup yields CDR1 MDHEN and CDR2 SYDVKM. In DNA form, the CDR3 reads TGTGCCAGCATTGGGACACGGACAGGGGGTGGCGAGCAGTACTTC. This translates into CASIGTRTGGGEQYF.

This rearrangement joins TRBV7-2 to TRBJ2-5; 8 bases match TRBD2. CDR1 and CDR2 (germline): SGHTA, FQGNSA. The CDR3 covers 18 residues. V was pared by 5 bases and J by 5 bases, with 19 bases of the junction left unmatched. This CDR3 is CASSLGGIAGNGGETQYF. Written as DNA, the CDR3 is TGTGCCAGCAGCCTCGGGGGAATAGCGGGAAACGGAGGGGAGACCCAGTACTTC.

A note on this clone: This may arise from a read error, as a much more abundant clone is one base away. The CDR3 loop reads CASRLSGTGDYGYTF. CDR3 in DNA: TGTGCCAGCAGATTGTCCGGGACAGGCGATTATGGCTACACCTTC. The chain joins TRBV11-2 to TRBJ1-2; 8 nucleotides align to TRBD1. The germline V gene encodes CDR1 SGHAT and CDR2 FQNNGV. There are 15 residues in the CDR3. V was clipped by 6 bases and J by 5 bases; unmatched bases: 11.

The CDR3: CASSFSLVALSEQYF. The CDR3 DNA is TGTGCCAGCAGCTTTTCTCTCGTGGCCTTGAGTGAGCAGTACTTC. J is TRBJ2-7 and V is TRBV7-2; D not certain. In germline, CDR1 is SGHTA, CDR2 FQGNSA. The CDR3 loop spans 15 amino acids. The germline V and J ends were trimmed by 3 bases and 7 bases, with 19 bases remaining between them.

Note on this clone: This probably arose from a read error, given a far larger clone one base away. The chain is built from TRBV28 and TRBJ1-4; D uncertain. The CDR3 has 11 residues. Germline CDR1 and CDR2: MDHEN and SYDVKM. DNA of the CDR3: TGTGCCAGCGGTTTGGATGAAAAACTGTTTTTT. It codes for CASGLDEKLFF.

The V call is TRBV4-1, the J call TRBJ1-4; D is undetermined. The length of the CDR3 is 14 residues. CDR1 and CDR2 from the germline V gene are MGHRA and YSYEKL. Between the trimmed V and J ends, which lost 6 bases and 7 bases, there was a span of 15 bases. DNA of the CDR3: TGCGCCAGCAGAGTAGGCCTAAGGAGTGAAAAACTGTTTTTT. Protein sequence: CASRVGLRSEKLFF.

About this clone itself: This likely came from a read error, as a far larger clone is one base away. Different DNA sequences within this sample yield the same CDR3. The rearrangement joins TRBV5-6 to TRBJ2-1; the D is unclear. V was clipped by 2 bases and J by 4 bases, with 1 base between them. The CDR3 has 11 residues. The V gene's germline CDR1 is SGHDT and CDR2 YYEEEE. The CDR3 DNA reads as TGTGCCAGCAGCTTATACAATGAGCAGTTCTTC. Translated: CASSLYNEQFF.

Regarding this clone: This may stem from a read error, because a much larger clone lies one nucleotide away. The CDR3 nucleotides read TGTGCCAGCAGCCCGATTTGGACCGGGAGAGAAGAGACCCAGTACTTC. Translation gives CASSPIWTGREETQYF. The rearrangement links TRBV7-2 to TRBJ2-5, with a weak D call TRBD2 (6 bases). The V and J ends lost 5 bases and 3 bases respectively, with 19 bases between them. The germline CDR1 and CDR2 sequences are SGHTA and FQGNSA. This CDR3 comprises 16 residues.

This chain connects TRBV9 to TRBJ2-5, with a weak D call TRBD2 (6 bases). Per the germline V gene, CDR1 is SGDLS and CDR2 is YYNGEE. V lost 0 bases, J lost 9 bases, and 18 bases lay in between. This CDR3 has 15 residues. This CDR3 is CASSVVAEAWAAQYF. CDR3 DNA sequence: TGTGCCAGCAGCGTAGTAGCGGAGGCGTGGGCGGCCCAGTACTTC.

A remark on this clone: Given a far larger clone just one base away, this is likely a sequencing read error. The CDR3 does not end in the conserved phenylalanine or tryptophan, so this is likely a read error. The chain joins TRBV30 to TRBJ1-5; D is unclear. Trimming pared 2 bases from V and 2 bases from J, leaving 16 bases between. CDR3 size: 16 residues. Germline V gives CDR1 GTSNPN, CDR2 SVGIG (reference sequence). For the CDR3, the DNA is TGTGCCTGGAGTAAGCTTAAGGGCCCGGGCAATCAGCCCCAGCATTCT. This gives the protein CAWSKLKGPGNQPQHS.

The chain joins TRBV27 to TRBJ1-2; 7 bases agree with TRBD1. J gave up 3 bases and V 2 bases, and 3 bases lay outside the gene matches. The length of the CDR3 is 14 residues. Per the germline V gene, CDR1 is MNHEY and CDR2 is SMNVEV (reference sequence). Here the CDR3 reads CASSLAGGDYGYTF. CDR3 DNA sequence: TGTGCCAGCAGTTTAGCAGGGGGTGACTATGGCTACACCTTC.

The V gene is TRBV28, the J gene TRBJ1-2; 7 bases map to TRBD1. Germline values: CDR1 MDHEN, CDR2 SYDVKM. The CDR3 is made up of 13 amino acids. The junction had 4 bases not matched to a gene; V was cut back by 5 bases and J by 4 bases. The CDR3 nucleotides are TGTGCCAGCAGTGAGGGGGCGGGCTATGGCTACACCTTC. It codes for CASSEGAGYGYTF.

The rearrangement uses TRBV10-3 and TRBJ2-6; D gene uncertain. CDR3 length equals 15 residues. V dropped 0 bases and J dropped 0 bases, with 3 bases sitting between them. Germline assignment: CDR1 ENHRY and CDR2 SYGVKD. CDR3 DNA sequence: TGTGCCATCAGTGAGTCAACCTCTGGGGCCAACGTCCTGACTTTC. It codes for CAISESTSGANVLTF.

V usage is TRBV4-1 and J usage is TRBJ2-7; D not resolved. Per germline, CDR1 MGHRA and CDR2 YSYEKL. V was trimmed by 5 bases and J by 2 bases, leaving 10 bases between them. The CDR3 length is 13 residues. The DNA of the CDR3 is TGCGCCAGCAGCGCACCAGAGCCCTACGAGCAGTACTTC. Its protein product is CASSAPEPYEQYF.

The rearrangement links TRBV5-1 to TRBJ2-7, with 8 bases matching TRBD2. The CDR3 consists of 16 residues. V shed 2 bases and J 2 bases; nucleotides not matched to a gene: 9. Germline CDR1 reads SGHRS; CDR2 reads YFSETQ. The CDR3 here is CASSLVAGRVPYEQYF. CDR3 in DNA: TGCGCCAGCAGCTTAGTTGCCGGGAGGGTTCCCTACGAGCAGTACTTC.

The V and J genes are TRBV18 and TRBJ1-1, with 11 bases that match TRBD1. The ends lost 2 bases at V and 5 bases at J; junction bases unmatched: 4. CDR1 and CDR2 from the germline V gene are KGHSH and LQKENI. The CDR3 sequence is 15 residues long. CDR3 in DNA: TGTGCCAGCTCACCAGGGGACAGGGGGAGGACTGAAGCTTTCTTT. Its protein product is CASSPGDRGRTEAFF.